This T cell receptor (beta chain) was retrieved from a study of cytomegalovirus exposure and HLA in healthy donors. Study-wide results and limits: In vitro data verified a few CMV-associated chains as specific for CMV antigens. Generally TCR sequences proved uncommon, though certain public TCRs appeared in numerous donors. A subsequent analysis found that TCR clusters from the first cohort also tended to co-occur in the 90 to 150 validation repertoires, with approximately 95% of cluster scores above 0.

These donors were members of the approximately 120-subject validation cohort, a group separate from the roughly 670-subject first cohort. Sequencing used immunoSEQ multiplex PCR; TCRdb keeps in-frame clones, though not all of them. Of 150,000 to 200,000 clones listed, approximately 87% are singletons. On this clone itself: Antigen specificity is unknown.

V dropped 6 bases and J dropped 2; count of bases not matched to a gene: 8. The CDR3 loop spans 15 amino acids. Germline V gene sequence: CDR1 MNHNS, CDR2 SASEGT. This chain joins TRBV6-1 and TRBJ2-3, with 7 bases matching TRBD2. The TCR sequence derives from a woman between 25 and 40 years old in good health and CMV-seronegative. Sequencing was carried out using PBMCs. In DNA form, the CDR3 reads TGTGCCAGCAGCCACCCGGGACTAAACACAGATACGCAGTATTTT. This codes for CASSHPGLNTDTQYF.